This entry describes one T cell receptor beta chain. From germline, CDR1 is LGHNA and CDR2 YSLEER. The CDR3 contains 13 residues. The junction had 5 bases not matched to a gene; V was cut back by 5 bases and J by 5 bases. TCRdb keeps only in-frame clones here, not all; method: immunoSEQ multiplex PCR. Among 130,000 to 150,000 clones listed, approximately 80% were seen once. With no exception, relapse followed autologous stem cell transplantation in all patients, and brentuximab vedotin exposure varied. This specimen comes from a study of PD-1 blockade in classical Hodgkin lymphoma. The sequence came from a human donor with classical Hodgkin lymphoma. The sample in question was peripheral blood mononuclear cells (PBMCs), obtained before the second cycle of nivolumab. This sequence joins TRBV4-3 and TRBJ1-1; 7 bases are shared with TRBD1. The CDR3 spells CASSVTGETEAFF. The CDR3 DNA reads as TGCGCCAGCAGCGTTACAGGGGAGACTGAAGCTTTCTTT.